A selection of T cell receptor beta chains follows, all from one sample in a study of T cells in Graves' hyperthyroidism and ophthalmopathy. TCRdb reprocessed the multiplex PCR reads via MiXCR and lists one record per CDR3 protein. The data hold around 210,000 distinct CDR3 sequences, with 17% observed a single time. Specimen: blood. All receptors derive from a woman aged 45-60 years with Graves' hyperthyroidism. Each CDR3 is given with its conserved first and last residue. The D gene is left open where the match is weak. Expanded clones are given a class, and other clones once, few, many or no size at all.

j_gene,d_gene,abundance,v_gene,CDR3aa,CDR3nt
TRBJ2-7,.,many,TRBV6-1,CASSTDREQYF,TGTGCCAGCAGTACCGACAGAGAGCAGTACTTC
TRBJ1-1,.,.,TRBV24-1,CATREGWGTEAFF,TGTGCCACCAGGGAGGGATGGGGGACTGAAGCTTTCTTT
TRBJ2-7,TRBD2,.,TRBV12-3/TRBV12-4,CASRSTSGRANPYEQYF,TGTGCCAGCAGATCGACTAGCGGGAGGGCCAATCCCTACGAGCAGTACTTC
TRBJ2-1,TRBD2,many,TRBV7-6,CASSLGLAGLSNEQFF,TGTGCCAGCAGCTTAGGGCTAGCGGGCCTCTCCAATGAGCAGTTCTTC
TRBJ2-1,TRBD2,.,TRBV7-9,CASRPFSGTSKEGPYNERFF,TGTGCCAGCAGACCATTCAGCGGGACCTCCAAGGAGGGCCCCTACAATGAGCGGTTCTTC
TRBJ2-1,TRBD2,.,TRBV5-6,CASSLYGTSGFNEQFF,TGTGCCAGCAGCTTATACGGGACTAGCGGGTTCAATGAGCAGTTCTTC
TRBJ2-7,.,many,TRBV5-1,CASSLDATTVEQYF,TGCGCCAGCAGCTTGGACGCCACCACTGTCGAGCAGTACTTC
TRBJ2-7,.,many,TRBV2,CASSLGPYSYEQYF,TGTGCCAGCAGTTTGGGGCCGTACTCCTACGAGCAGTACTTC
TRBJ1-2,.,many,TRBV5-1,CASSEDGMSYGYTF,TGCGCCAGCAGCGAAGACGGAATGAGCTATGGCTACACCTTC
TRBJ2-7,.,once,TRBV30,CAWSVGRTQTGEQYF,TGTGCCTGGAGTGTAGGCAGGACCCAAACGGGGGAGCAGTACTTC
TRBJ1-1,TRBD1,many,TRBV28,CASSVPGQGDWAFF,TGTGCCAGCAGTGTACCGGGACAGGGGGATTGGGCTTTCTTT
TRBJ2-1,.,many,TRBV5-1,CASSLANAEGEQFF,TGCGCCAGCAGCTTGGCAAACGCCGAGGGTGAGCAGTTCTTC
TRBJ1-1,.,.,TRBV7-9,CASSSMQAMNTEAFF,TGTGCCAGCAGCTCGATGCAGGCGATGAACACTGAAGCTTTCTTT
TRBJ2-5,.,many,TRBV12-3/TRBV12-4,CASSLAVSGTGETQYF,TGTGCCAGCAGTTTAGCGGTTTCGGGAACGGGGGAGACCCAGTACTTC
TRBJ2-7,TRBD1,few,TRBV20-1,CSAGKAGGYSFEQYF,TGCAGTGCCGGCAAGGCAGGGGGCTATTCGTTCGAGCAGTACTTC
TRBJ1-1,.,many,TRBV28,CASSPGPGYTEAFF,TGTGCCAGCAGTCCGGGCCCAGGGTACACTGAAGCTTTCTTT
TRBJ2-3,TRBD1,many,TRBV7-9,CASSRYTGADTQYF,TGTGCCAGCAGTCGCTACACAGGGGCAGATACGCAGTATTTT
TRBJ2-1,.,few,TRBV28,CASRDSGRIEQFF,TGTGCCAGCAGAGATAGCGGACGGATAGAGCAGTTCTTC
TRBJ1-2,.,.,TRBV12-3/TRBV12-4,CASSLSMTGFNYGYTF,TGTGCCAGCAGTTTATCTATGACAGGTTTTAACTATGGCTACACCTTC
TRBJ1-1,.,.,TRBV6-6,CASSYSAFWGADTEAFF,TGTGCCAGCAGTTACTCGGCTTTTTGGGGGGCGGACACTGAAGCTTTCTTT
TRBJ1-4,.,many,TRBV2,CASSQGKLFF,TGTGCCAGCAGCCAAGGAAAACTGTTTTTT
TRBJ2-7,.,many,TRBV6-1,CASSRNRYEQYF,TGTGCCAGCAGCCGTAATAGGTACGAGCAGTACTTC
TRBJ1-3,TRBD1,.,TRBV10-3,CAIRDRVNTIYF,TGTGCCATCAGGGACAGGGTCAACACCATATATTTT
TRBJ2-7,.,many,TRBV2,CASSEVVIYEQYF,TGTGCCAGCAGTGAGGTGGTCATCTACGAGCAGTACTTC
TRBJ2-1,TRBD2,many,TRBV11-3,CASTSGLAGRQFF,TGTGCCAGCACCTCGGGACTAGCGGGAAGGCAGTTCTTC
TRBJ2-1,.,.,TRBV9,CASSAWDKGGANEQFF,TGTGCCAGCAGCGCCTGGGACAAGGGGGGAGCCAATGAGCAGTTCTTC
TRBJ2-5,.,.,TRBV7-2,CASSFSGGDQYF,TGTGCCAGCAGCTTCTCAGGAGGAGACCAGTACTTC
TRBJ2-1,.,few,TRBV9,CASSVRELNPNEQFF,TGTGCCAGCAGCGTACGAGAACTCAATCCCAATGAGCAGTTCTTC
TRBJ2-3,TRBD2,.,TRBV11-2,CASSSGTSGWTQYF,TGTGCCAGCAGCTCCGGGACTAGCGGGTGGACGCAGTATTTT
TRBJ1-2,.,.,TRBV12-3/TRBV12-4,CASSPRTSPGEGYTF,TGTGCCAGCAGCCCGAGGACAAGCCCGGGAGAGGGCTACACCTTC
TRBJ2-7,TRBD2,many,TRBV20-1,CSARDWAASGRADEQYF,TGCAGTGCTAGAGATTGGGCGGCTAGCGGGAGGGCCGACGAGCAGTACTTC